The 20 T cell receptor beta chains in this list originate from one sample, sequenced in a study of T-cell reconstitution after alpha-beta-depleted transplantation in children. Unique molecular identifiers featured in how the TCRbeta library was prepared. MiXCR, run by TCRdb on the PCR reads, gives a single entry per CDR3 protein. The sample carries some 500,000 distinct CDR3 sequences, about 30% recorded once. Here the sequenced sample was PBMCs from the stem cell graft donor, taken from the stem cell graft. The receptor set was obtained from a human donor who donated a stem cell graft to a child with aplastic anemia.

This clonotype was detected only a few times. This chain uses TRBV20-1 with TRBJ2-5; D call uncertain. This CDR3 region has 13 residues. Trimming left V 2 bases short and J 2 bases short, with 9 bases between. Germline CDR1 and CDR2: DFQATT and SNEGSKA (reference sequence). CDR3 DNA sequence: TGCAGTGCTAGACCGGGCCTTCAAGAGACCCAGTACTTC. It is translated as CSARPGLQETQYF.

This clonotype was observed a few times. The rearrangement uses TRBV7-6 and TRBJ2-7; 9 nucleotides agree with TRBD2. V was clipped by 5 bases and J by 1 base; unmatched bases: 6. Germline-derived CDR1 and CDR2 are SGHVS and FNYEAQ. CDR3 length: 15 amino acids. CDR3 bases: TGTGCCAGCAGCGCACTAGCGGGTTTTTCCTACGAGCAGTACGTC. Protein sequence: CASSALAGFSYEQYV.

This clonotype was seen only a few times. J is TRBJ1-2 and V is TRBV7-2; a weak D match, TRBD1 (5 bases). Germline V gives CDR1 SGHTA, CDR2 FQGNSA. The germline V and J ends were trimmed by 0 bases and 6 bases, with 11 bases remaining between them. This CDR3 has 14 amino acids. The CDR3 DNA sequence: TGTGCCAGCAGCTTAGCATCAGGGCTGGATGGCTACACCTTC. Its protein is CASSLASGLDGYTF.

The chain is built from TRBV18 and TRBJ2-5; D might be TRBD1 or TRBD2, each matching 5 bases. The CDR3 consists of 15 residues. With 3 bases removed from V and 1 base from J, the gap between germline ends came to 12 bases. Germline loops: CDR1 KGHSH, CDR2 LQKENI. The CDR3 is CASSPPGPTQETQYF. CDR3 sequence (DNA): TGTGCCAGCTCACCGCCGGGACCGACCCAAGAGACCCAGTACTTC.

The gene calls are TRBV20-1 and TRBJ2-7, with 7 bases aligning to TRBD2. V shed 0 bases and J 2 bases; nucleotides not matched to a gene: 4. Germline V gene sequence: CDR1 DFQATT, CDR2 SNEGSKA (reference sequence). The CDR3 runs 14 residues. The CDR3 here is CSARDAAGTYEQYV. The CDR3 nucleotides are TGCAGTGCTAGAGACGCAGCGGGGACCTACGAGCAGTACGTC.

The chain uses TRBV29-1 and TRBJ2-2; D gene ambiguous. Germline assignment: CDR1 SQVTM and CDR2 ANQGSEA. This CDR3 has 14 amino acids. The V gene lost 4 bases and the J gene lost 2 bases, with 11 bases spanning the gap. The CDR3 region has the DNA TGCAGCGTTGCCCCGCCCTTAAACACCGGGGAGCTGTTTTTT. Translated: CSVAPPLNTGELFF.

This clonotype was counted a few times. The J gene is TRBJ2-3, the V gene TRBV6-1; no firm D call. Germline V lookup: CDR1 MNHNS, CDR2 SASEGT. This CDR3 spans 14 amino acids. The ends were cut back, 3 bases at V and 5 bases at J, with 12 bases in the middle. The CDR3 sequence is CASSDRLKGDTQYF. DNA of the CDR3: TGTGCCAGCAGTGACCGACTTAAGGGAGATACGCAGTATTTT.

The CDR3 is CASSLSSQGISGANVLTF. The CDR3 DNA reads as TGTGCCAGCAGTTTATCGTCCCAGGGAATTTCTGGGGCCAACGTCCTGACTTTC. The chain combines TRBV27 with TRBJ2-6; possibly TRBD1 for D (5 bases). This CDR3 comprises 18 residues. Per the germline V gene, CDR1 is MNHEY and CDR2 is SMNVEV (reference sequence). V was trimmed by 0 bases and J by 1 base, leaving 13 bases between them.

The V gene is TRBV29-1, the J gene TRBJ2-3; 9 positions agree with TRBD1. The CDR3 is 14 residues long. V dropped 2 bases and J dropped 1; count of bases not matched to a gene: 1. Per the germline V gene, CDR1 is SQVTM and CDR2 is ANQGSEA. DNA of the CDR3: TGCAGCGTTGAAAGGACAGGGGGCACAGATACGCAGTATTTT. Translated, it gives CSVERTGGTDTQYF.

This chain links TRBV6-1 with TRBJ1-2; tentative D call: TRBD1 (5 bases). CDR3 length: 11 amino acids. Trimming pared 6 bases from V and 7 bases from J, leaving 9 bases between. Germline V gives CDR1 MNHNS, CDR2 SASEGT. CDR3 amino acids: CASRTGRGYTF. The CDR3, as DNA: TGTGCCAGCAGGACGGGACGTGGCTACACCTTC.

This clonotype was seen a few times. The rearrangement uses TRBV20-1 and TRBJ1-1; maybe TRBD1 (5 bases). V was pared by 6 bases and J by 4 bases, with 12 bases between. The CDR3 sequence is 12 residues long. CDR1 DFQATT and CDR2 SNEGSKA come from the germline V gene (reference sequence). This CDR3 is CSASGGVTEAFF. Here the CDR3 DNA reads TGCAGTGCCTCCGGGGGAGTCACTGAAGCTTTCTTT.

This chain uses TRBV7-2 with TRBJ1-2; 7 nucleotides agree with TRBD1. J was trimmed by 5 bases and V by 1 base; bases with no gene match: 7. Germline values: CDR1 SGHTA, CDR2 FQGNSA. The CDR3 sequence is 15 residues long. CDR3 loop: CASSLDMGRGYGYTF. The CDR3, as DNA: TGTGCCAGCAGCTTAGATATGGGCAGGGGGTATGGCTACACCTTC. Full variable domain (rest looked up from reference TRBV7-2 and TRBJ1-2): GAGVSQSPSNKVTEKGKDVELRCDPISGHTALYWYRQSLGQGLEFLIYFQGNSAPDKSGLPSDRFSAERTGGSVSTLTIQRTQQEDSAVYLCASSLDMGRGYGYTFGSGTRLTVV.

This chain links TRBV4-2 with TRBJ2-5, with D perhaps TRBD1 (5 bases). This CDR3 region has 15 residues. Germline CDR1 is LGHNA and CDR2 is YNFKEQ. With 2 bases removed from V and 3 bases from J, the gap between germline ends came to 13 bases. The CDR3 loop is CASSQQGSKKETQYF. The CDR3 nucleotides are TGTGCCAGCAGCCAACAGGGTTCGAAGAAAGAGACCCAGTACTTC.

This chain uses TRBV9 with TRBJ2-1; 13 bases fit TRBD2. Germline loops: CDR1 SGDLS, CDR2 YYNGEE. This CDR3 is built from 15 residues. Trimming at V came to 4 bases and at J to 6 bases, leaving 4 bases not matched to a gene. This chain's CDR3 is CASSQWTSGSNEQFF. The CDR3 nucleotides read TGTGCCAGCAGCCAATGGACTAGCGGGAGCAATGAGCAGTTCTTC.

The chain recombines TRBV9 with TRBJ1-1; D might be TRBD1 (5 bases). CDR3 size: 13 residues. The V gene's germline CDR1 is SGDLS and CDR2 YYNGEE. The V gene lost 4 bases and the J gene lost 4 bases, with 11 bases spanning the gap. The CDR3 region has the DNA TGTGCCAGCAGCCTCGACAGTCGCACTGAAGCTTTCTTT. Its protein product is CASSLDSRTEAFF. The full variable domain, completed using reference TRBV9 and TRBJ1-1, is DSGVTQTPKHLITATGQRVTLRCSPRSGDLSVYWYQQSLDQGLQFLIQYYNGEERAKGNILERFSAQQFPDLHSELNLSSLELGDSALYFCASSLDSRTEAFFGQGTRLTVV.

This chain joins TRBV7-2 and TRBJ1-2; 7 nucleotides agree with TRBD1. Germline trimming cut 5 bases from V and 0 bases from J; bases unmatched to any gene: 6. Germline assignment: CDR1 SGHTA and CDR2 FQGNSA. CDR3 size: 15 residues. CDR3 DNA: TGTGCCAGCAGCCCTAGACAGGGAACTAACTATGGCTACACCTTC. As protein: CASSPRQGTNYGYTF.

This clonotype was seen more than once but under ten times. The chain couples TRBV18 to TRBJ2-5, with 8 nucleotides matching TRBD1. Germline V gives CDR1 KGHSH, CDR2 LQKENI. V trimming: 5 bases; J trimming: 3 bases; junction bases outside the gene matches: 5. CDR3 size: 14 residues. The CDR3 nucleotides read TGTGCCAGCTCAGCCAACAGGGGGGAAGAGACCCAGTACTTC. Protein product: CASSANRGEETQYF. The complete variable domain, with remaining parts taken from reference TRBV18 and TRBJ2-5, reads NAGVMQNPRHLVRRRGQEARLRCSPMKGHSHVYWYRQLPEEGLKFMVYLQKENIIDESGMPKERFSAEFPKEGPSILRIQQVVRGDSAAYFCASSANRGEETQYFGPGTRLLVL.

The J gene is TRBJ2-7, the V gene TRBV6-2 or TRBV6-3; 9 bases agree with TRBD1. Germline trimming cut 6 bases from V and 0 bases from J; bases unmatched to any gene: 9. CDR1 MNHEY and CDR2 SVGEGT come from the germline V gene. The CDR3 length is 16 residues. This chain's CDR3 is CASREQGARYSYEQYF. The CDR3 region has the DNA TGTGCCAGCAGAGAACAGGGGGCTAGATACTCCTACGAGCAGTACTTC.

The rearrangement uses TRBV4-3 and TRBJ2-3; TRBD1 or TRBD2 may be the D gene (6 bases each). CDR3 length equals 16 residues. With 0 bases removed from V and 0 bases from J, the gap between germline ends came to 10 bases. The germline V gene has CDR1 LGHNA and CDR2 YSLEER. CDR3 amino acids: CASSQENGGSTDTQYF. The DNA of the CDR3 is TGCGCCAGCAGCCAAGAGAACGGGGGCAGCACAGATACGCAGTATTTT.

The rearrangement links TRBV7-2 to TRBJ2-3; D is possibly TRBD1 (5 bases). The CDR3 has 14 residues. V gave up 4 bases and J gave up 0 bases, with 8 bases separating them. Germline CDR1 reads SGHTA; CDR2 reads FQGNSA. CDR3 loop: CASSSRQSTDTQYF. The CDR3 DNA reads TGTGCCAGCAGCTCAAGACAGAGCACAGATACGCAGTATTTT. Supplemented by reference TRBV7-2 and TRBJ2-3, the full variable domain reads GAGVSQSPSNKVTEKGKDVELRCDPISGHTALYWYRQSLGQGLEFLIYFQGNSAPDKSGLPSDRFSAERTGGSVSTLTIQRTQQEDSAVYLCASSSRQSTDTQYFGPGTRLTVL.